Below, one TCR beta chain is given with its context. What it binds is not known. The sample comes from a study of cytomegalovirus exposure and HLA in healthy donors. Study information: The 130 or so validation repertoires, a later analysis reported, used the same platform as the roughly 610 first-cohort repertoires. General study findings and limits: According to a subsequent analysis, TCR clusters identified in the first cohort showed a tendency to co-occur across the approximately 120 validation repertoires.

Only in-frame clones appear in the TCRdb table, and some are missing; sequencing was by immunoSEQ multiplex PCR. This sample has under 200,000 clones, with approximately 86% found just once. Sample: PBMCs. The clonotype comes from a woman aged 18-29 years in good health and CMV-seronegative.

CDR3 DNA: TGTGCCAGCAGCGGTGGGACTAGCGGGAGTAGGTACGAGCAGTACTTC. Amino acids: CASSGGTSGSRYEQYF. The rearrangement joins TRBV5-6 to TRBJ2-7, with 14 bases lining up with TRBD2. Germline V lookup: CDR1 SGHDT, CDR2 YYEEEE. This CDR3 is built from 16 residues. Trimming removed 4 bases from V and 4 bases from J; junction bases left unmatched: 7.